This T cell receptor (beta chain) was profiled in a study of graft-versus-host responses after intestinal transplantation. In the study overall: Recipients across the board were started on anti-thymocyte globulin induction, then kept on tacrolimus and steroids for around 3 years.

General study findings and limits: Individuals who had graft-donor T cell macrochimerism had allografts that showed high graft-versus-host to host-versus-graft clonal ratios. There were GvH clones found in recipient marrow, and some of them appeared first in ileum or blood. Maximum circulating GvH clone levels tracked with early post-transplant HvG decreases.

Germline V gene lookup returns CDR1 SGHTA and CDR2 FQGNSA. V was shortened by 5 bases and J by 2 bases, with 8 bases between the two germline ends. The CDR3 has 13 amino acids. Clones were sequenced by immunoSEQ multiplex PCR, and TCRdb holds only the in-frame ones, with some missing. Of roughly 120,000 clones listed, approximately 94% were seen once; the top ten hold 0.2% to 0.25%. This clone was seen a single time. Its antigen remains unidentified. The material sequenced was unstimulated CD4+ T cells sorted from spleen or lymph node cells, taken before transplant. The chain employs TRBV7-2 and TRBJ2-3, with D possibly being TRBD1 or TRBD2 (5 bases each). The receptor comes from a human donor who was the organ donor for an intestinal transplant. In nucleotides, the CDR3 is TGTGCCAGCAGCATAGGGACCACAGATACGCAGTATTTT. Amino acid sequence: CASSIGTTDTQYF.